One and the same sample provided the 13 T cell receptor beta chains below, sequenced in a study of shared clonotypes between healthy human individuals. Generated by immunoSEQ multiplex PCR, the TCRdb table keeps only in-frame clones and is missing some. The data hold about 1 million clones, with 70% to 80% observed a single time. Material: memory CD4+ T cells sorted from blood. Subset given: CD45RA-negative fraction. The receptors derive from a man aged 18 to 35 in good health.

The chain couples TRBV6-5 to TRBJ2-7, with 8 nucleotides matching TRBD1. CDR1 and CDR2 (germline): MNHEY, SVGAGI. Losses at the gene ends were 7 bases for V and 2 bases for J; bases not matched to a gene: 4. The CDR3 extends over 13 amino acids. This chain's CDR3 is CASKQGGTYEQYF. Written as DNA, the CDR3 is TGTGCCAGCAAACAGGGGGGAACCTACGAGCAGTACTTC.

V is TRBV9 and J is TRBJ2-2; D remains unclear. V was shortened by 1 base and J by 10 bases, with 14 bases between the two germline ends. This CDR3 spans 14 amino acids. The germline gives CDR1 SGDLS, CDR2 YYNGEE. The CDR3 coding sequence is TGTGCCAGCAGCGTATCGCTAGAAAACTCGGAGCTGTTTTTT. Protein: CASSVSLENSELFF.

The sample holds a few counts of this clone. This chain joins TRBV23-1 and TRBJ1-2, with no clear D. TRBV23-1 has ORF status, its function being uncertain. Trimming shortened V by 8 bases and J by 4 bases, and 14 bases separated the two germline ends. The CDR3 length is 13 residues. The CDR3, as DNA: TGCGCCAGCCTGTATCGGACTGCCTATGGCTACACCTTC. It encodes CASLYRTAYGYTF.

This chain connects TRBV11-3 to TRBJ2-7; 9 bases are shared with TRBD2. V trimming: 1 base; J trimming: 2 bases; junction bases outside the gene matches: 3. Germline CDR1 reads SGHNT; CDR2 reads YENEEA. The CDR3 has 15 amino acids. The CDR3 DNA sequence: TGTGCCAGCAGCTTAGGACTAGCGGAAGCCTACGAGCAGTACTTC. Protein product: CASSLGLAEAYEQYF.

This chain uses TRBV11-1 with TRBJ2-6, with D tentatively TRBD1 or TRBD2 (5 bases each). The V end was cut by 5 bases, the J end by 3 bases, with 8 bases between. Germline assignment: CDR1 SGHAT and CDR2 FQDESV (reference sequence). The CDR3 loop spans 14 amino acids. Here the CDR3 reads CASSKRGGANVLTF. CDR3 in DNA: TGTGCCAGCAGCAAGAGGGGTGGGGCCAACGTCCTGACTTTC.

The chain uses TRBV6-6 and TRBJ1-1; 7 positions match TRBD1. Trimming removed 6 bases from V and 0 bases from J; junction bases left unmatched: 7. Germline V gene sequence: CDR1 MNHNY, CDR2 SVGAGI (reference sequence). The length of the CDR3 is 15 residues. The CDR3 DNA is TGTGCCAGCAGACCCCCGGGACAGCTGAACACTGAAGCTTTCTTT. Amino acids: CASRPPGQLNTEAFF.

The chain combines TRBV7-3 with TRBJ2-7; 9 positions agree with TRBD2. The CDR3 totals 15 residues. Per the germline V gene, CDR1 is SGHTA and CDR2 is FQGTGA. The trim removed 8 bases at V and 3 bases at J, leaving 11 bases unmatched. CDR3 sequence (DNA): TGTGCCAGCTCTGACAGCGGGGGGCCAGACTACGAGCAGTACTTC. The encoded protein is CASSDSGGPDYEQYF.

This chain joins TRBV7-3 and TRBJ1-1; no clear D gene. CDR3 length: 13 residues. The germline V and J ends were trimmed by 5 bases and 6 bases, with 13 bases remaining between them. Germline CDR1 and CDR2: SGHTA and FQGTGA. The CDR3 reads CASSALPGAEAFF. CDR3 bases: TGTGCCAGCAGCGCCTTACCAGGCGCTGAAGCTTTCTTT.

Of note for this clone: This same CDR3 is encoded by further DNA sequences in the sample. The V and J genes are TRBV10-2 and TRBJ2-3; D is perhaps TRBD1 or TRBD2 (6 bases each). The germline V and J ends were trimmed by 8 bases and 0 bases, with 12 bases remaining between them. CDR1 is WSHSY, CDR2 SAAADI, per germline. This CDR3 is 14 amino acids long. CDR3 region: CASSEGGSTDTQYF. CDR3 nucleotide sequence: TGCGCCAGCTCCGAGGGGGGAAGCACAGATACGCAGTATTTT.

This rearrangement joins TRBV5-4 to TRBJ2-3, with D perhaps matching TRBD2 (6 bases). Per the germline V gene, CDR1 is SGHNT and CDR2 is YYREEE (reference sequence). V shed 7 bases and J shed 2 bases, with 14 bases lying between them. This CDR3 is 14 amino acids long. The CDR3 DNA follows: TGTGCCAGCCGCCGGGACTCAACCACAGATACGCAGTATTTT. Its translation: CASRRDSTTDTQYF.

The chain carries TRBV6-5 and TRBJ1-6, with 7 nucleotides matching TRBD1. From germline, CDR1 is MNHEY and CDR2 SVGAGI. The V gene end was trimmed by 0 bases and the J gene end by 4 bases; junction bases not matched to a gene: 0. This CDR3 has 15 amino acids. CDR3 in DNA: TGTGCCAGCAGTTACTCGACAGGGTATAATTCACCCCTCCACTTT. It yields the protein CASSYSTGYNSPLHF.

The chain carries TRBV2 and TRBJ2-7, with 7 bases identical to TRBD1. Germline lookup yields CDR1 SNHLY and CDR2 FYNNEI. CDR3 length: 14 amino acids. J gave up 2 bases and V 2 bases, and 3 bases lay outside the gene matches. The CDR3 sequence: CASSEQGVAYEQYF. CDR3 coding DNA: TGTGCCAGCAGTGAACAGGGGGTGGCCTACGAGCAGTACTTC. The complete variable domain, with remaining parts taken from reference TRBV2 and TRBJ2-7, reads EPEVTQTPSHQVTQMGQEVILRCVPISNHLYFYWYRQILGQKVEFLVSFYNNEISEKSEIFDDQFSVERPDGSNFTLKIRSTKLEDSAMYFCASSEQGVAYEQYFGPGTRLTVT.

The gene calls are TRBV10-3 and TRBJ2-3, with TRBD1 as a possible D gene (6 bases). This CDR3 has 14 amino acids. Deletions cut 2 bases from V and 2 bases from J, with 8 bases between. CDR1 is ENHRY and CDR2 is SYGVKD in the germline V gene. The CDR3 DNA sequence: TGTGCCATCAGTGAGGGACAGAACACAGATACGCAGTATTTT. Amino acids: CAISEGQNTDTQYF.